Shown below are 14 T cell receptor beta chains from a single sample sequenced in a study of molecular identifiers for immune sequencing clone quantification. MiXCR, applied by TCRdb to the PCR reads, yields one record per CDR3 protein. The table records about 630,000 distinct CDR3 sequences, over 25% of them present only once. The sequencing input was naive CD8+ T cells from blood, with Jurkat cell RNA spiked in. Regarding subset: FACS-sorted CD8+CD4-CCR7+CD45RA+ naive T cells. Receptor source: a human donor in good health. Some libraries in this study had Jurkat cell RNA spiked in.

This clonotype was counted only a few times. The CDR3 DNA reads TGTGCCAGCAGTTTATCGTGGTCTAGCGGGAGCCCCTACGAGCAGTACTTC. This encodes CASSLSWSSGSPYEQYF. J is TRBJ2-7 and V is TRBV27, with TRBD2 identical over 10 bases. CDR3 length: 17 residues. Germline V lookup: CDR1 MNHEY, CDR2 SMNVEV (reference sequence). Trimming removed 0 bases from V and 2 bases from J; junction bases left unmatched: 7.

This clonotype was seen more than once but under ten times. The gene calls are TRBV7-9 and TRBJ2-7; TRBD1 matches at 9 bases. CDR3 length: 16 amino acids. With 1 base clipped from V and 1 base from J, the junction kept 5 bases outside the gene matches. From germline, CDR1 is SEHNR and CDR2 FQNEAQ (reference sequence). The CDR3 bases are TGTGCCAGCAGCTTAGTTGGACAGGGGTTATCCTACGAGCAGTACTTC. As protein: CASSLVGQGLSYEQYF.

This clonotype was picked up a small number of times. This chain links TRBV20-1 with TRBJ2-2; TRBD2 matches 8 bases. V dropped 5 bases and J dropped 3; count of bases not matched to a gene: 8. This CDR3 contains 15 residues. In germline, CDR1 is DFQATT, CDR2 SNEGSKA (reference sequence). Here the CDR3 reads CSARTSRHYTGELFF. CDR3 bases: TGCAGTGCTCGGACTAGCCGACACTACACCGGGGAGCTGTTTTTT.

Points on this clonotype: A much larger clone differs by one base, so this may be a read error. The V call is TRBV6-2 or TRBV6-3, the J call TRBJ1-1; no clear D gene. CDR3 length: 16 residues. CDR1 MNHEY and CDR2 SVGEGT come from the germline V gene. The CDR3: CAGSYSTRRLNTEAFF. DNA for the CDR3: TGTGCCGGCAGTTACTCCACAAGGAGGTTGAACACTGAAGCTTTCTTT.

The sample holds many counts of this clonotype. The gene calls are TRBV5-1 and TRBJ2-6; D call uncertain. This CDR3 is built from 13 residues. In germline, CDR1 is SGHRS, CDR2 YFSETQ. The germline V and J ends were trimmed by 4 bases and 3 bases, with 5 bases remaining between them. The DNA of the CDR3 is TGCGCCAGCAGCCCCTATGGGGCCAACGTCCTGACTTTC. It translates to CASSPYGANVLTF. The full variable domain, rest sourced from reference TRBV5-1 and TRBJ2-6, is KAGVTQTPRYLIKTRGQQVTLSCSPISGHRSVSWYQQTPGQGLQFLFEYFSETQRNKGNFPGRFSGRQFSNSRSEMNVSTLELGDSALYLCASSPYGANVLTFGAGSRLTVL.

This chain uses TRBV12-3 or TRBV12-4 with TRBJ2-7; no firm D call. The CDR3 consists of 13 residues. V lost 3 bases, J lost 0 bases, and 6 bases lay in between. Here the CDR3 reads CASSFDLSYEQYF. CDR3 coding DNA: TGTGCCAGCAGTTTCGACCTCTCCTACGAGCAGTACTTC.

V is TRBV27 and J is TRBJ2-1, with 9 bases fitting TRBD2. This CDR3 is built from 17 residues. Germline V gives CDR1 MNHEY, CDR2 SMNVEV (reference sequence). Losses at the gene ends were 5 bases for V and 5 bases for J; bases not matched to a gene: 13. The CDR3 loop is CASSPLAGGPTHNEQFF. DNA of the CDR3: TGTGCCAGCAGTCCCCTGGCGGGAGGGCCCACCCACAATGAGCAGTTCTTC.

This clonotype came up a few times. The gene calls are TRBV12-3 or TRBV12-4 and TRBJ1-4; D is unclear. There are 13 residues in the CDR3. Trimming stripped 4 bases from V and 4 bases from J, with 7 bases between. The DNA of the CDR3 is TGTGCCAGCAGTTCTCTAATTAATGAAAAACTGTTTTTT. It encodes CASSSLINEKLFF.

This clonotype was detected only once. This sequence may be a read error, since a much larger clone differs from it by one base. The chain links TRBV7-2 to TRBJ2-3; the D call may be TRBD1 or TRBD2 (6 bases each). The CDR3 length is 17 residues. In germline, CDR1 is SGHTA, CDR2 FQGNSA. Trimming removed 5 bases from V and 2 bases from J, with 20 bases in between. This CDR3 reads CASSPRRGSGPTDTQYF. The DNA of the CDR3 is TGTGCCAGCAGCCCCCGGAGGGGGAGCGGGCCCACAGATACGCAGTATTTT.

Note on this clonotype: A read error may be the cause here, since a much bigger clone is one base away. This CDR3 is missing its conserved last phenylalanine or tryptophan, likely due to a read error. The chain combines TRBV11-2 with TRBJ2-7; D gene ambiguous. Germline V CDR1 and CDR2: SGHAT, FQNNGV. Deletions cut 2 bases from V and 1 base from J, with 9 bases between. This CDR3 has 14 residues. DNA of the CDR3: TGTGCCAGCAGCTTATCTCGCGGTTCCTACGAGCAGTACCTC. It specifies CASSLSRGSYEQYL.

This clonotype has at least ten counts. CDR3 sequence reads: CASRGLSETQYF. DNA for the CDR3: TGTGCCAGTAGGGGTCTATCAGAGACCCAGTACTTC. The V call is TRBV19, the J call TRBJ2-5; D uncertain. The CDR3 is made up of 12 amino acids. Between the trimmed V and J ends, which lost 6 bases and 4 bases, there was a span of 9 bases. Germline V gives CDR1 LNHDA, CDR2 SQIVND (reference sequence).

This clonotype came up many times. The V gene is TRBV2, the J gene TRBJ1-1; D might be TRBD1 (5 bases). Per germline, CDR1 SNHLY and CDR2 FYNNEI. V was trimmed by 2 bases and J by 4 bases, leaving 14 bases between them. The CDR3 has 15 residues. CDR3 sequence reads: CASSELYGGSTEAFF. DNA for the CDR3: TGTGCCAGCAGTGAATTGTATGGGGGTAGCACTGAAGCTTTCTTT.

There are many counts of this clonotype. The chain joins TRBV28 to TRBJ1-5, with D tentatively TRBD1 (5 bases). The CDR3 is 15 amino acids. V was pared by 3 bases and J by 5 bases, with 14 bases between. Germline V gene data show CDR1 as MDHEN and CDR2 as SYDVKM. CDR3 nucleotide sequence: TGTGCCAGCAGTTTGTTTAGAGGGGCCGATCAGCCCCAGCATTTT. This codes for CASSLFRGADQPQHF.

Comments on this clonotype: Because the CDR3 is missing its conserved closing phenylalanine or tryptophan, this is likely a read error. The chain is built from TRBV28 and TRBJ2-3; 12 bases agree with TRBD1. With 4 bases clipped from V and 5 bases from J, the junction kept 4 bases outside the gene matches. This CDR3 has 15 residues. Per germline, CDR1 MDHEN and CDR2 SYDVKM. The CDR3 here is CASSSGTGGLDTQYL. The CDR3 coding sequence is TGTGCCAGCAGTTCTGGGACAGGGGGCTTAGATACGCAGTATCTT.